This T cell receptor beta chain was captured by sequencing in a study of technical replicates of blood from a few donors. V was pared by 0 bases and J by 6 bases, with 21 bases between. Germline CDR1 WNHNN, CDR2 SYGVQD (reference sequence). The length of the CDR3 is 18 residues. Clones were sequenced by immunoSEQ multiplex PCR, and TCRdb holds only the in-frame ones, with some missing. There are some 84,000 clones in the sample; around nine tenths occur only once, and 0.39% lies in the top ten. The count of this clone is one. The sequencing input was T cells isolated from PBMCs. The chain uses TRBV10-1 and TRBJ2-1; a possible D gene is TRBD2 (6 bases). This clonotype was obtained from a human donor in good health. The CDR3 region has the DNA TGCGCCAGCAGTGAGTCGGGAGGAGGGAGCTTGGTCCGCAATGAGCAGTTCTTC. Its translation is CASSESGGGSLVRNEQFF.